The clone carrying this T cell receptor (beta chain) was picked up many times. The sample's time point: sample taken at primary tumor resection. Sequencing was performed on whole RNA extracted from tumor and nontumor lung tissue, or from frozen PBMC, and the material was left unsorted. These data originate in a study of spatial heterogeneity in lung cancer. Looking at the study overall: Each time, sequencing found more beta-chain sequences than alpha-chain sequences.

V dropped 0 bases and J dropped 6; count of bases not matched to a gene: 3. Looked up from germline, CDR1 is DFQATT and CDR2 is SNEGSKA (reference sequence). The length of the CDR3 is 14 residues. TCRdb used MiXCR to reprocess the 5' RACE reads, holding one entry per CDR3 protein. The sample records more than 45,000 distinct CDR3 sequences, less than 5.5% being singletons. Sequenced here: PBMCs, sampled at surgery. V gene TRBV20-1 combines with J gene TRBJ2-3, with 10 bases that match TRBD2. The TCR comes from a male donor with early-stage non-small cell lung cancer. The CDR3 reads CSARDLAGVDTQYF. CDR3 bases: TGCAGTGCTAGAGATCTAGCGGGAGTCGATACGCAGTATTTT.